These 7 T cell receptor beta chains were sequenced from one sample in a study of cytomegalovirus exposure and HLA in healthy donors. PCR used 60 Vbeta primers and 13 Jbeta primers. Profiling relied on immunoSEQ multiplex PCR, and the TCRdb table lists in-frame clones only, not all of them. The sample has about 140,000 clones. Specimen: PBMCs. Source of these receptors: a male donor in good health and CMV-seronegative.

The chain combines TRBV19 with TRBJ2-1; D not resolved. The CDR3 has 13 amino acids. Between the trimmed V and J ends, which lost 5 bases and 3 bases, there was a span of 8 bases. Per germline, CDR1 LNHDA and CDR2 SQIVND (reference sequence). The CDR3, as DNA: TGTGCCAGTAGTCTGGCTCTCTACAATGAGCAGTTCTTC. Amino acid sequence: CASSLALYNEQFF.

The V and J genes are TRBV4-3 and TRBJ1-1; possibly TRBD1 for D (5 bases). CDR3 length equals 20 residues. Germline V gives CDR1 LGHNA, CDR2 YSLEER. The V and J ends lost 1 base and 0 bases respectively, with 24 bases between them. The CDR3 protein is CASSQGTRGSQEEMNTEAFF. The CDR3 DNA follows: TGCGCCAGCAGCCAAGGGACACGAGGTTCTCAGGAAGAGATGAACACTGAAGCTTTCTTT.

The V call is TRBV30, the J call TRBJ1-6, with a tentative D call TRBD1 (5 bases). Germline values: CDR1 GTSNPN, CDR2 SVGIG (reference sequence). This CDR3 contains 14 residues. The ends were cut back, 7 bases at V and 8 bases at J, with 18 bases in the middle. The CDR3 reads CASTSTWGDSPLHF. The CDR3, as DNA: TGTGCCTCCACCTCGACCTGGGGGGATTCACCCCTCCACTTT.

This chain uses TRBV18 with TRBJ2-7; 8 bases line up with TRBD1. The CDR3 runs to 13 residues. V dropped 5 bases and J dropped 7; count of bases not matched to a gene: 7. CDR1 is KGHSH, CDR2 LQKENI, per germline. CDR3 protein: CASSKGQDMEQYF. CDR3 in DNA: TGTGCCAGCTCAAAGGGACAGGACATGGAGCAGTACTTC.

This rearrangement joins TRBV6-5 to TRBJ1-1, with D maybe TRBD1 (6 bases). CDR1 is MNHEY, CDR2 SVGAGI, per germline. V was pared by 4 bases and J by 1 base, with 10 bases between. This CDR3 region has 14 residues. DNA for the CDR3: TGTGCCAGCAGTTCCATCAGGGGGAACACTGAAGCTTTCTTT. This encodes CASSSIRGNTEAFF.

This rearrangement joins TRBV28 to TRBJ2-7, with D hard to call. CDR1 and CDR2 (germline): MDHEN, SYDVKM. V lost 5 bases, J lost 7 bases, and 21 bases lay in between. This CDR3 region has 15 residues. The CDR3 loop is CASSPAEDIRKEQYF. For the CDR3, the DNA is TGTGCCAGCAGTCCAGCCGAGGATATACGTAAAGAGCAGTACTTC. Looking up the rest from reference TRBV28 and TRBJ2-7 gives the full variable domain: DVKVTQSSRYLVKRTGEKVFLECVQDMDHENMFWYRQDPGLGLRLIYFSYDVKMKEKGDIPEGYSVSREKKERFSLILESASTNQTSMYLCASSPAEDIRKEQYFGPGTRLTVT.

The chain employs TRBV14 and TRBJ1-2, with D possibly being TRBD1 (5 bases). CDR3 length: 16 amino acids. V was shortened by 2 bases and J by 4 bases, with 17 bases between the two germline ends. CDR1 is SGHDN, CDR2 FVKESK, per germline. CDR3 DNA: TGTGCCAGCAGCCAAAGATCGGTGGGGGGTGTCTATGGCTACACCTTC. The encoded protein is CASSQRSVGGVYGYTF.